This T cell receptor (beta chain) was sequenced during a study of blood T cells in healthy people across ages. This clonotype was counted only a few times. Sample-barcoded 5' priming and a J-beta primer mix drove a second PCR of 7 to 11 cycles. Each CDR3 protein is one row after TCRdb ran MiXCR on the 5' RACE reads. The top ten clones hold roughly 25% of a sample with 890,000 or so distinct CDR3 sequences, around 62% of them seen once. The length of the CDR3 is 14 residues. CDR1 and CDR2 (germline): SEHNR, FQNEAQ (reference sequence). The TCR originated in a man aged 30 to 45 in good health. This rearrangement joins TRBV7-9 to TRBJ2-4; D is possibly TRBD2 (6 bases). The J call may not be correct, given that the DNA end is closer to TRBJ2-5. The sequencing input was blood. CDR3 in amino acids: CASSLWQGGETQYF. In nucleotides, the CDR3 is TGTGCCAGCAGCTTATGGCAGGGAGGCGAGACCCAGTACTTC.